This T cell receptor (beta chain) is drawn from a study of T cells in Graves' hyperthyroidism and ophthalmopathy (dated 2019 in TCRdb). General notes on the study: Peripheral blood was collected at initial diagnosis, before any treatment. According to the paper, TCR Vbeta CDR3 sequencing was carried out on 135 peripheral blood samples, which came from over 40 ophthalmopathy, 70 to 80 hyperthyroidism and 17 progressor patients. The study also compared thyroid tissue and blood T-cell repertoires from about six Graves' hyperthyroidism patients. To identify TCR V-J signatures that set the groups apart, the researchers used a discovery cohort of 100 patients, made up of under 50 with Graves' ophthalmopathy and about 60 with stable Graves' hyperthyroidism. The 90 to 100 discovery patients were randomly divided into training and test sets at a 7:3 ratio. Prospective prediction of ophthalmopathy was tested in an independent validation cohort of fewer than 20 hyperthyroidism patients and 17 patients who later progressed to ophthalmopathy. Once sampling was done, hyperthyroidism patients were given methimazole at a starting dose of 30 mg daily, whereas ophthalmopathy patients were given high-dose intravenous methylprednisolone.

Findings and caveats that apply to the study as a whole: In cross-validation, a model built on a 13 V-J signature told ophthalmopathy apart from stable hyperthyroidism with less than 90% sensitivity and roughly 82% specificity, and in testing the same model reached 80%/75%. During validation, the model predicted progression to ophthalmopathy a median of approximately 6.5 months ahead of onset, with almost 71% sensitivity and 72% to 80% specificity. No statistical method was used to set the sample size in advance, and investigators knew the group allocation. Most expanded thyroid clonotypes (frequency above 0.001) were also found in blood, which suggests that blood repertoires may mirror thyroid immune responses.

In regard to this clonotype: Its antigen is currently not known. Base qualities are missing; no much larger clone stands one base away.

V is clipped by 7 bases and J by 7 bases, and the sequence between their germline boundaries is 9 bases long. CDR1 SGDLS and CDR2 YYNGEE are derived from the germline V gene. The CDR3, from cysteine to phenylalanine, totals 11 residues. Only the CDR3 portion is preserved as DNA: 33 bases, with reading frame beginning at the first base. Amplification of TCR beta CDR3 regions was carried out from RNA transcripts. The first round of RT-PCR for the TCR CDR3 was performed with the HTBI primer set and the Qiagen OneStep RT-PCR kit. A second multiplex PCR round built the libraries, followed by size selection and purification. Libraries were sequenced paired-end with 100 bp reads on an Illumina HiSeq2000. As for the original processing: SOAPnuke was used to process the raw data, with reads discarded if the reads contained adapters or uncalled bases, had a mean Phred below 15, or lacked an exact constant-primer or identifier match. High-quality paired reads were merged with COPE v1.2.5, and unique nucleotide sequences were defined as clonotypes. MiTCR v1.1 was used to align the clonotypes against IMGT TRBV, TRBD and TRBJ reference segments. Only V-J combinations with frequency above 0.0001, covering approximately 99% of repertoires, were analysed. The TCS score was defined as F50 (clonal expansion) divided by E x V (chaos), with BLOSUM62-based TCRdist calculated between CDR3 peptides within each V-J. Welch's t-statistics and random forest reduced 500 to 650 V-J features to 13, which were used in a naive Bayes classifier (R e1071). Starting from the raw public reads, TCRdb applied fastp trimming at Q25, assembled clones with MiXCR and retained in-frame beta chains. Each CDR3 protein appears once, grouped with its most common genes and DNA. Here the V and J calls rest on TCRdb's processing, not on the authors' analysis. The sample yields hundreds of thousands of distinct CDR3 sequences; approximately 15% were counted once. In total, the top ten clones hold 7.5% to 9% of the sample.

A patient counted as having stable Graves' hyperthyroidism if no progression to ophthalmopathy occurred over 18 months of follow-up. Hyperthyroidism patients were aged 18 to 65 years and newly diagnosed, with disease duration of less than 2 months. Any patient with an uncontrolled infection, another autoimmune disease, pregnancy or lactation was excluded. Diagnoses relied on clinical symptoms, serum thyroxine and TRAb, thyroid ultrasound and orbital computed tomography. PBMCs were separated from 7.5 to 10 ml of fresh peripheral blood using Ficoll-Paque density gradient centrifugation. Trizol reagent was used to extract total RNA, and RNA quality was then checked on an Agilent 2100 Bioanalyzer.

This chain joins TRBV9 to TRBJ1-5, with the D segment identity uncertain. Material: blood. This TCR was recovered from a woman younger than 30 with Graves' hyperthyroidism. The base sequence is TGTGCCAGCGGGTCGTGGCAGCCCCAGCATTTT. It translates to CASGSWQPQHF.